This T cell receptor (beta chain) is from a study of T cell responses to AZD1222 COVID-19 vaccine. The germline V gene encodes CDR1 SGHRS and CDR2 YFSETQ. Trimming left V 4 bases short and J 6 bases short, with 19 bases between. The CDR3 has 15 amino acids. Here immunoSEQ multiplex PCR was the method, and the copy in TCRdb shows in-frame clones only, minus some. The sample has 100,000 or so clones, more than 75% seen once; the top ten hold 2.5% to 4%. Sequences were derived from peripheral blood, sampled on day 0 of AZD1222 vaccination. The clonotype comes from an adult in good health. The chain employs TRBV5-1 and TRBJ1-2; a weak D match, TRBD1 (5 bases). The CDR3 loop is CASSPGGREEHGYTF. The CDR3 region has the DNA TGCGCCAGCAGCCCTGGCGGCAGGGAGGAACATGGCTACACCTTC.